Sequencing of this TCR beta chain was carried out in a study of blood T cells in healthy people across ages. In regard to this clonotype: Antigen: not known.

The authors ran a second PCR of 7 to 11 cycles using a sample-barcoded 5' primer and a J-beta primer mix. Tags on each cDNA molecule came from a template-switch adaptor with 12 random nucleotides. TCRdb recomputed calls from the 5' RACE reads with MiXCR, one row per CDR3 protein. The sample consists of over 300,000 distinct CDR3 sequences, 52% of them appearing once. J gave up 5 bases and V 6 bases, and 7 bases lay outside the gene matches. This CDR3 is 14 amino acids long. Findings and limits, study-wide: Since the PBMCs were unsorted, naive and antigen-experienced cells could not be conclusively compared.

This receptor was taken from a man aged 55-75 years in good health. V is TRBV12-3 or TRBV12-4 and J is TRBJ2-3, with 8 bases lining up with TRBD2. Sequencing was carried out using blood. CDR3 sequence (DNA): TGTGCCAGCAGGACCGGGACTAGAGGAGATACGCAGTATTTT. Translating it yields CASRTGTRGDTQYF.